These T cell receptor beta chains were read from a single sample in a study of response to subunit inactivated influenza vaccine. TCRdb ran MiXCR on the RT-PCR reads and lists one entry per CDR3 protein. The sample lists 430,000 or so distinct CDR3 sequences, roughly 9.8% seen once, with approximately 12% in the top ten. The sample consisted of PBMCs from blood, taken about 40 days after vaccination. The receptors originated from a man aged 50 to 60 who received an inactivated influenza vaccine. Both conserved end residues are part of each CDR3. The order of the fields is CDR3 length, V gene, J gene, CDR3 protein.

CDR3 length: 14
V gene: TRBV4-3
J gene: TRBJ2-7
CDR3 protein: CASSQDTTNYEQYF

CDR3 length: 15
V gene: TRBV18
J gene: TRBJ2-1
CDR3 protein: CASSRTGGPYNEQFF

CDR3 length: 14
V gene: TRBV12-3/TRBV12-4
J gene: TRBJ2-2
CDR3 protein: CASILTVDTGELFF

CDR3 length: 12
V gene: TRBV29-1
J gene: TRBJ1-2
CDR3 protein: CSDSAGGRGYTF

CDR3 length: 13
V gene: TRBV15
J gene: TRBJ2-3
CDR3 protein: CATRVTSTDTQYF

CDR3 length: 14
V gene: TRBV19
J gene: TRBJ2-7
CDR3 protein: CASSGWGESYEQYF

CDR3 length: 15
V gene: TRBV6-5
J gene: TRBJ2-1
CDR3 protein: CASSYEAGSYNEQFF

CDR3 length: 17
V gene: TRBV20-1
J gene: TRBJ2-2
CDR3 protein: CSAGTGEWRGGTGELFF

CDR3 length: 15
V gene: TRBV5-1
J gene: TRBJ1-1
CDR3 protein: CASSPEDSANTEAFF

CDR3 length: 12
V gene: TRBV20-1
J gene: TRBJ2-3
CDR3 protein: CSALVHSDTQYF

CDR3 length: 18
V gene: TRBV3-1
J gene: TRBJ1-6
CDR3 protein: CASSRPTSGTVKNSPLHF

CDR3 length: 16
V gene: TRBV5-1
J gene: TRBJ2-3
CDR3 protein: CASSLGGPPSIGTQYF

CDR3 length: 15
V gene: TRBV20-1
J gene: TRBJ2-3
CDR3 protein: CSARDLAGGRDTQYF

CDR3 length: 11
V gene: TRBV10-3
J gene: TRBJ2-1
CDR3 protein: CAIRSYNEQFF

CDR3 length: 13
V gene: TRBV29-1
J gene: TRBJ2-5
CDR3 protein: CSVRQGASETQYF

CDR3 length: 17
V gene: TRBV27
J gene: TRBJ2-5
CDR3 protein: CASSHLGLAGAGETQYF

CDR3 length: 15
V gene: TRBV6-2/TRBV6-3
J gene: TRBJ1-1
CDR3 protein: CASSPKGGVNTEAFF

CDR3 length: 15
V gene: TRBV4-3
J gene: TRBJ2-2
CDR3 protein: CASSQELLRTGELFF

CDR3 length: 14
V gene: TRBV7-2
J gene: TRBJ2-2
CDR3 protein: CASSLVDGPGELFF